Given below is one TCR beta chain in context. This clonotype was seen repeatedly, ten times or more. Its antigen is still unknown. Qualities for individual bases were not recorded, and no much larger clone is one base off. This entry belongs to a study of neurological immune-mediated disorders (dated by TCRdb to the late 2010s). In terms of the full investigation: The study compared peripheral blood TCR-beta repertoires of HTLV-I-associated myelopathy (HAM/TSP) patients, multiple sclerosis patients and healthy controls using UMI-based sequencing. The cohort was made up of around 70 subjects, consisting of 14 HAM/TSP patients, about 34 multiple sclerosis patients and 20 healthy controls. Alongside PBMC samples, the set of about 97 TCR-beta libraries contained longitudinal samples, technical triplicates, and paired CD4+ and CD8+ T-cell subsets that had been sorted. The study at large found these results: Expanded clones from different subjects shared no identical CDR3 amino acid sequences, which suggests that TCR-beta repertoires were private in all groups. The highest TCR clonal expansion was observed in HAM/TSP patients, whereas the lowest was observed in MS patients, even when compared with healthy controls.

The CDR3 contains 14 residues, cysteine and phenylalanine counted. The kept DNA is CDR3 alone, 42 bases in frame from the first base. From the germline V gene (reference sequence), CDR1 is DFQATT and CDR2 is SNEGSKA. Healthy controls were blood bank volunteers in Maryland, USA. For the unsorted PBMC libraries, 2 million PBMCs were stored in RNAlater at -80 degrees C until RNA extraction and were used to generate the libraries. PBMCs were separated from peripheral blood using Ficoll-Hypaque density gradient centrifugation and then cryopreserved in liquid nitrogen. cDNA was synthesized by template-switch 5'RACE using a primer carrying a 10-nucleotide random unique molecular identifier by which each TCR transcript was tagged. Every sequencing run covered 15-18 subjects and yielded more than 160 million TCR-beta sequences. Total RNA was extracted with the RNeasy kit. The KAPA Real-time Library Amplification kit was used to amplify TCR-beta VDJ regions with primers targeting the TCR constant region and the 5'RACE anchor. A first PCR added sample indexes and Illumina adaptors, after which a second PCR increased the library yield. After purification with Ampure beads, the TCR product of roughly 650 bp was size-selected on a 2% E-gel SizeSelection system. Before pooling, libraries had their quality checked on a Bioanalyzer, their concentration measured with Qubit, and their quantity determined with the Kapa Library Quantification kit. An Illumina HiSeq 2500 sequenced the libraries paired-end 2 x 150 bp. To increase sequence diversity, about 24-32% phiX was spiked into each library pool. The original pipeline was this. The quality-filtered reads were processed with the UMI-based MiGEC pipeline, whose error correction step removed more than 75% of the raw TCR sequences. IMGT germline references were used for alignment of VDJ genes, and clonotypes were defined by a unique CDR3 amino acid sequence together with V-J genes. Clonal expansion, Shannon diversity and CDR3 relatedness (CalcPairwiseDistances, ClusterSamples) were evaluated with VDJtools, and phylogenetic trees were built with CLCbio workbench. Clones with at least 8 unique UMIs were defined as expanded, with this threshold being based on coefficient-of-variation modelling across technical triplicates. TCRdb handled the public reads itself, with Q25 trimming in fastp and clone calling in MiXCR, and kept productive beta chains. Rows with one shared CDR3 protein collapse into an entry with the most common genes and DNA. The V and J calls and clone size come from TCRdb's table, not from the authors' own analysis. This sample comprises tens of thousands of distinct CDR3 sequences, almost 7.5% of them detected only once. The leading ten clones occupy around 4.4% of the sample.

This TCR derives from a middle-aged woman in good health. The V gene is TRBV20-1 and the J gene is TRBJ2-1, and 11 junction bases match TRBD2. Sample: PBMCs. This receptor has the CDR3 CSLAGGSTYNEQFF. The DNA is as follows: TGCAGCTTAGCGGGAGGGAGCACCTACAATGAGCAGTTCTTC.